This T cell receptor (beta chain) was documented in a study of blood T cell repertoires in COVID-19. Background on the study: Sites in the United States, Italy and Spain provided acute and convalescent COVID-19 samples.

This clone was counted only a few times. Using immunoSEQ multiplex PCR, the repertoire was profiled, and TCRdb retains in-frame clones only, with some absent. The sample holds 55,000 to 70,000 clones, about 78% seen once. The ends lost 2 bases at V and 5 bases at J; junction bases unmatched: 8. This CDR3 is built from 15 residues. Looked up from germline, CDR1 is LGHDT and CDR2 is YNNKEL (reference sequence). V gene TRBV3-1 (or the pseudogene TRBV3-2) combines with J gene TRBJ1-2; 7 positions match TRBD1. The source material was peripheral blood. The source is a human donor in a cohort sampled during active COVID-19. CDR3 nucleotides: TGTGCCAGCAGCCAACGATCGACAGGGTGGTATGGCTACACCTTC. As protein: CASSQRSTGWYGYTF.